This T cell receptor (beta chain) was obtained from a study of T cells in Graves' hyperthyroidism and ophthalmopathy. Clinical symptoms, serum thyroxine and TRAb, thyroid ultrasound and orbital computed tomography together formed the diagnostic basis. Extraction of PBMCs used 8 to 10 ml of fresh peripheral blood. General study findings and limits: Most thyroid-expanded clonotypes above 0.001 were also found in blood.

This clonotype was seen many times. The antigen is not known. The investigators amplified TCR beta CDR3 regions from RNA transcripts. The HTBI primer set drove a first-round RT-PCR of the TCR CDR3. TCRdb redid the calling of the multiplex PCR reads with MiXCR, one entry per CDR3 protein. The sample shows hundreds of thousands of distinct CDR3 sequences, more than 30% of them seen only once. The germline V gene encodes CDR1 LNHNV and CDR2 YYDKDF (reference sequence). The length of the CDR3 is 15 residues. Trimming removed 7 bases from V and 2 bases from J, with 14 bases in between. This rearrangement joins TRBV15 to TRBJ1-4, with a possible D match to TRBD1 (5 bases). The sample comprised blood. The sequence was collected from a man younger than 30 with Graves' hyperthyroidism. CDR3 sequence: CATTGGGETNEKLFF. As DNA, the CDR3 is TGTGCCACCACCGGCGGGGGGGAGACTAATGAAAAACTGTTTTTT. Full variable domain (outside the CDR3, taken from reference TRBV15 and TRBJ1-4): DAMVIQNPRYQVTQFGKPVTLSCSQTLNHNVMYWYQQKSSQAPKLLFHYYDKDFNNEADTPDNFQSRRPNTSFCFLDIRSPGLGDTAMYLCATTGGGETNEKLFFGSGTQLSVL.